The T cell receptor (beta chain) under discussion was sequenced for a study of blood T cells in healthy people across ages. A sample-barcoded 5' primer and a J-beta primer mix were used in a second PCR of about 6 to 12 cycles. Each cDNA molecule was tagged by a template-switch adaptor with 12 random nucleotides. CDR3-containing paired-end reads numbering at least 2.5 million came from each sample. TCRdb re-analysed the 5' RACE reads in MiXCR, keeping a single row per CDR3 protein. The top ten hold approximately 19% of the sample, which has 700,000 to 1,000,000 distinct CDR3 sequences, roughly 44% seen once. The study's findings and limits: Per-million-T-cell TCR beta diversity fell roughly linearly with age. Both naive CD4+ cell counts and diversity were greater in long-lived donors than in aged donors.

With V trimmed by 4 bases and J by 9 bases, 6 bases remained unmatched. CDR3 size: 14 residues. Germline V lookup: CDR1 SGHAT, CDR2 FQNNGV. To note about this clonotype: Its antigen is not known.

This TCR was sampled from a man aged 60 to 69 in good health. The J gene is TRBJ2-5, the V gene TRBV11-2; 12 nucleotides agree with TRBD2. Sequencing was done on a sample of blood. CDR3: CASSSLAGGTAQYF. The DNA of the CDR3 is TGTGCCAGCAGCTCGCTAGCGGGGGGGACGGCCCAGTACTTC.